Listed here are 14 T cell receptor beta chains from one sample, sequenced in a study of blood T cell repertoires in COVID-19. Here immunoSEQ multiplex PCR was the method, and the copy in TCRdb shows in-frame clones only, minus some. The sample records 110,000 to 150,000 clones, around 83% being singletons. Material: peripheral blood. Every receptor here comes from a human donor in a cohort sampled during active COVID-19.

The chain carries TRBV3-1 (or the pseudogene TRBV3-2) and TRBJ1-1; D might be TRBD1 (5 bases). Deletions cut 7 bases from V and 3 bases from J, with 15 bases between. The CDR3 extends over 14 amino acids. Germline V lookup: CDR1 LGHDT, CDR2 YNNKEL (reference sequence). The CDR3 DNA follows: TGTGCCAGCACCTCCCGTGGGGGGGACACTGAAGCTTTCTTT. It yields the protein CASTSRGGDTEAFF.

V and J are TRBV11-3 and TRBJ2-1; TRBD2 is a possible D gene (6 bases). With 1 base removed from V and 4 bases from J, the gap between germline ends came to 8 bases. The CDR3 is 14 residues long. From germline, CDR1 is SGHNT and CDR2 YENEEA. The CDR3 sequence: CASSLGAGYNEQFF. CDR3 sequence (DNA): TGTGCCAGCAGCTTAGGGGCGGGGTACAATGAGCAGTTCTTC. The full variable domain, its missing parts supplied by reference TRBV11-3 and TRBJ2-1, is EAGVVQSPRYKIIEKKQPVAFWCNPISGHNTLYWYLQNLGQGPELLIRYENEEAVDDSQLPKDRFSAERLKGVDSTLKIQPAELGDSAVYLCASSLGAGYNEQFFGPGTRLTVL.

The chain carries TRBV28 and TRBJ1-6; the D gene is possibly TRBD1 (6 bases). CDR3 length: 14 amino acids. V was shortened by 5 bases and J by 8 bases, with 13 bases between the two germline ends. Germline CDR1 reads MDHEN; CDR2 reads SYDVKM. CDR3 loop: CASSPAGAHSPLHF. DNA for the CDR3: TGTGCCAGCAGTCCCGCAGGGGCGCATTCACCCCTCCACTTT. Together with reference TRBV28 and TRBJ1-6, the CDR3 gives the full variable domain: DVKVTQSSRYLVKRTGEKVFLECVQDMDHENMFWYRQDPGLGLRLIYFSYDVKMKEKGDIPEGYSVSREKKERFSLILESASTNQTSMYLCASSPAGAHSPLHFGNGTRLTVT.

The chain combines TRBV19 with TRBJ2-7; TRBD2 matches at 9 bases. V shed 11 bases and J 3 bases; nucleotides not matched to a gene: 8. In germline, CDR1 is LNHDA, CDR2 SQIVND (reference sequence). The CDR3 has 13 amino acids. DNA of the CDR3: TGTGCCGCCGGGGCGGGAGGGTTCTACGAGCAGTACTTC. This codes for CAAGAGGFYEQYF.

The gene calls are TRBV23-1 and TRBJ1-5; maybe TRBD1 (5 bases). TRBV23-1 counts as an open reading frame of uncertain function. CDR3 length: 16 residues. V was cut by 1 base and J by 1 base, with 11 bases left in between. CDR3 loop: CASSQLAGESNQPQHF. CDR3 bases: TGCGCCAGCAGTCAATTGGCGGGGGAAAGCAATCAGCCCCAGCATTTT.

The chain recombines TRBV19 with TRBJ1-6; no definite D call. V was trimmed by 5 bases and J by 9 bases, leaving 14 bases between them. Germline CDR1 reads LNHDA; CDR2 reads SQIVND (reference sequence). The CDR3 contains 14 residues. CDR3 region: CASSGEGQRSPLHF. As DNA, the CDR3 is TGTGCCAGTAGTGGAGAAGGTCAGCGTTCACCCCTCCACTTT.

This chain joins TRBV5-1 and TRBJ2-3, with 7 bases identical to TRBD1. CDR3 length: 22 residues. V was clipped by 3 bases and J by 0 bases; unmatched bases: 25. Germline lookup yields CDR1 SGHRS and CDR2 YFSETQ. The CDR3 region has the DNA TGCGCCAGCAGCTCTTTTGGGGGCCTCCCAGCGGAGAAGGGGGCTAGCACAGATACGCAGTATTTT. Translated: CASSSFGGLPAEKGASTDTQYF.

The CDR3, as DNA: TGCAGCGTTGAAGGGACAGGGCATCAAGAGACCCAGTACTTC. Residues: CSVEGTGHQETQYF. The gene calls are TRBV29-1 and TRBJ2-5; TRBD1 matches 8 bases. Germline CDR1 is SQVTM and CDR2 is ANQGSEA. CDR3 length: 14 residues. V trimming: 1 base; J trimming: 2 bases; junction bases outside the gene matches: 3. The complete variable domain, with remaining parts taken from reference TRBV29-1 and TRBJ2-5, reads SAVISQKPSRDICQRGTSLTIQCQVDSQVTMMFWYRQQPGQSLTLIATANQGSEATYESGFVIDKFPISRPNLTFSTLTVSNMSPEDSSIYLCSVEGTGHQETQYFGPGTRLLVL.

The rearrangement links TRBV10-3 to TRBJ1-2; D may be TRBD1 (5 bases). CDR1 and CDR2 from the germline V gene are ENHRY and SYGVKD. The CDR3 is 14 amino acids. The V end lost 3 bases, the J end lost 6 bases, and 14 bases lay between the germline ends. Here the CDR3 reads CAISEEPRANGYTF. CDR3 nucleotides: TGTGCCATCAGTGAAGAACCCAGGGCCAATGGCTACACCTTC.

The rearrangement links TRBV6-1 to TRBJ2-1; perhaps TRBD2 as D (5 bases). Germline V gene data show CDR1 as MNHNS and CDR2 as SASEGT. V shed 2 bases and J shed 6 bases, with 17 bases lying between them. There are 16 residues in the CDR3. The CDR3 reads CASSEIWVGEFNEQFF. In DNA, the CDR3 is TGTGCCAGCAGTGAAATATGGGTGGGAGAATTCAATGAGCAGTTCTTC.

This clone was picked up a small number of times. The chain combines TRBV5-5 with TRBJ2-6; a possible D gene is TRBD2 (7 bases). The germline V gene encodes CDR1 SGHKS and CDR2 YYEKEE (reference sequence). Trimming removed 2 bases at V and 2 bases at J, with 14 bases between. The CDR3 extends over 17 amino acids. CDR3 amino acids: CASSFQGGGTGANVLTF. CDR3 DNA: TGTGCCAGCAGCTTCCAGGGAGGGGGAACTGGGGCCAACGTCCTGACTTTC.

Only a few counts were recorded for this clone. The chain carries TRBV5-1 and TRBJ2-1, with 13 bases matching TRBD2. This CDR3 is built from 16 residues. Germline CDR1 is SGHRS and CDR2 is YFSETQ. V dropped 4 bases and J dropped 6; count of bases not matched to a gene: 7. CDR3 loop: CASSRTTSGRGNEQFF. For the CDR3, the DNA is TGCGCCAGCAGCAGGACCACTAGCGGGAGGGGCAATGAGCAGTTCTTC.

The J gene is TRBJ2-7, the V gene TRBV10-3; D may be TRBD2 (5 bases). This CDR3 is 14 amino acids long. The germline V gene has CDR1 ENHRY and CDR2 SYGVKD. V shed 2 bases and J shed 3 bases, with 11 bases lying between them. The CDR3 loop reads CAISETSGDYEQYF. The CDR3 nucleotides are TGTGCCATCAGTGAGACTAGTGGGGACTACGAGCAGTACTTC.

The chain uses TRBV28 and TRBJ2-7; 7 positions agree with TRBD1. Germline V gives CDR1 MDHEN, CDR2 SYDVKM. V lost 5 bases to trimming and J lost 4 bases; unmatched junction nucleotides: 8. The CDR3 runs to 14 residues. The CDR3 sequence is CASSPRQGRYEQYF. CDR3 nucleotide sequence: TGTGCCAGCAGTCCCCGACAGGGACGGTACGAGCAGTACTTC. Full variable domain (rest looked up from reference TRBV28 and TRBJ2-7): DVKVTQSSRYLVKRTGEKVFLECVQDMDHENMFWYRQDPGLGLRLIYFSYDVKMKEKGDIPEGYSVSREKKERFSLILESASTNQTSMYLCASSPRQGRYEQYFGPGTRLTVT.